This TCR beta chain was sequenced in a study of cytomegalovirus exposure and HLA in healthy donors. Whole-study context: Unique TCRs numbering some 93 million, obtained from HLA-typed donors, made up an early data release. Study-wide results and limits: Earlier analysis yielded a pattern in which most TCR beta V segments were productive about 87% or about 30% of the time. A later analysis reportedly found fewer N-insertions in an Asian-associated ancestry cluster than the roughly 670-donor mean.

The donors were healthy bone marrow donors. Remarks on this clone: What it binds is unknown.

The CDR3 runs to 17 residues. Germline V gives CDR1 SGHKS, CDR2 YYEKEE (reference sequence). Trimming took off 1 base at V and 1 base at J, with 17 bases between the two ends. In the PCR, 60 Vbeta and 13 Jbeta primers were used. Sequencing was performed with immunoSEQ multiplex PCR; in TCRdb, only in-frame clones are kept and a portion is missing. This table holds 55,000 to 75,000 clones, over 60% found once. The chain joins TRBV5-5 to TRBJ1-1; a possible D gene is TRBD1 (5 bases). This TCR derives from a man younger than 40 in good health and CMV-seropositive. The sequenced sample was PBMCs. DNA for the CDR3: TGTGCCAGCAGCTTGCACGACAGTGTCCCGGCGAACACTGAAGCTTTCTTT. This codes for CASSLHDSVPANTEAFF. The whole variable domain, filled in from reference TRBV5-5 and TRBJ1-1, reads DAGVTQSPTHLIKTRGQQVTLRCSPISGHKSVSWYQQVLGQGPQFIFQYYEKEERGRGNFPDRFSARQFPNYSSELNVNALLLGDSALYLCASSLHDSVPANTEAFFGQGTRLTVV.